This T cell receptor (beta chain) came from a study of tumor-infiltrating lymphocytes in primary liver carcinoma. Study-wide background: Patients, male and female, were 30 to 69 years old. Tumors measured about 4 to 10 cm and were stage T1-T3 N0M0.

Germline CDR1 MNHEY, CDR2 SVGEGT. The CDR3 contains 14 residues. The authors took blood RNA from unsorted whole blood and also extracted germline DNA. A primer in the constant region served to generate TCR beta cDNA from approximately 460 ng of total RNA. Researchers made the TCR beta libraries by running three nested multiplex PCR rounds with slightly modified ARM-PCR. TRBV1-TRBV30 forward primers and a C-beta reverse primer were used in the first two PCR rounds, which each ran for approximately 10 cycles. TCRdb passed the multiplex PCR reads through MiXCR, listing each CDR3 protein once. The sample lists about 350,000 distinct CDR3 sequences, less than 70% occurring once.

Sequencing input: peripheral blood. The V call is TRBV6-2 or TRBV6-3, the J call TRBJ2-5; perhaps TRBD2 as D (5 bases). The clonotype comes from a man aged 40-55 years with primary liver carcinoma and hepatitis B virus infection. In nucleotides, the CDR3 is TGTCCTAGCACCCTCCGATTCGGAGGTGAGACCCAGTACTTC. Protein product: CPSTLRFGGETQYF.